This T cell receptor (beta chain) was documented in a study of CD8+ T cells in alopecia areata. For the study at large: Twice daily, treated patients received 5 to 10 mg of oral tofacitinib.

Investigators isolated RNA and reverse transcribed it into cDNA to act as the sequencing template. The method was immunoSEQ multiplex PCR; TCRdb's version includes in-frame clones alone and lacks a portion of them. This sample has more than 200,000 clones; 67% occur once, and the top ten carry around 1.2%. Obtained from alopecia areata patients were lesional scalp punch biopsies along with peripheral blood. With 4 bases removed from V and 4 bases from J, the gap between germline ends came to 16 bases. Germline V gives CDR1 SQVTM, CDR2 ANQGSEA. This CDR3 spans 14 amino acids. This clonotype was sampled from a human donor with alopecia areata. Material: CD4+ T cells sorted from blood, obtained at week 0. The gene calls are TRBV29-1 and TRBJ2-5; possibly TRBD2 for D (6 bases). The CDR3 coding sequence is TGCAGCGTTGCGGGAGCGGGTGGGTTAGAGACCCAGTACTTC. Its protein product is CSVAGAGGLETQYF.